This T cell receptor (beta chain) was retrieved from a study of persistence of HIV-infected CD4 T cells. The immunoSEQ assay was version 4, run in survey mode. This table comes from immunoSEQ multiplex PCR, and its TCRdb copy is limited to in-frame clones, with some not included. The table records 19,000 or so clones, about 60% of them present only once. Overlapping HIV-1 Gag 15-mer peptides at about 1 ug per peptide per mL were used. Sorting of responding CD4+ T cells relied on upregulated CD40 ligand together with CD69. This clone came up a few times. Its antigen is undetermined. With V trimmed by 6 bases and J by 5 bases, 10 bases remained unmatched. Germline V gene lookup returns CDR1 MNHEY and CDR2 SVGAGI. The CDR3 loop spans 15 amino acids.

The rearrangement joins TRBV6-5 to TRBJ1-5, with 7 nucleotides matching TRBD1. The sample here was CD4+ T cells sorted from PBMCs after 18-hour stimulation, taken from a patient who received antiretroviral therapy. The clonotype originates from an adult woman with HIV who was CMV-seropositive. The CDR3 nucleotides are TGTGCCAGCAGCTCCGGGACAGTAGGAGATCAGCCCCAGCATTTT. Amino acid sequence: CASSSGTVGDQPQHF.